The following is a T cell receptor beta chain sequence with its context. Only in-frame clones appear in the TCRdb table, and some are missing; sequencing was by immunoSEQ multiplex PCR. This table has some 1,600 clones, approximately 71% appearing once. Losses at the gene ends were 6 bases for V and 6 bases for J; bases not matched to a gene: 10. This CDR3 has 14 residues. Germline CDR1 MDHEN, CDR2 SYDVKM. This specimen belongs to a study of immune cell composition in non-small cell lung cancer. Normal lung sampling was at least 3 cm from the tumour, as distant as possible. This clonotype was sampled from a human donor with non-small cell lung cancer. Sequences were obtained from non-adjacent lung tissue. The rearrangement uses TRBV28 and TRBJ1-1; 7 positions agree with TRBD1. The CDR3 here is CASRATGALAEAFF. CDR3 nucleotide sequence: TGTGCCAGCAGAGCTACAGGGGCATTAGCTGAAGCTTTCTTT.